This T cell receptor beta chain came from a study of blood T cell repertoires in COVID-19. At the level of the study: Sites across the United States, Italy and Spain contributed samples from acute and convalescent COVID-19. From T cells, B-cell-depleted T cells, or PBMCs came the material, which was cDNA or gDNA.

In the authors' methods: Reference gene primer amplification yielded estimated nucleated cell counts. Clones were read by immunoSEQ multiplex PCR, and TCRdb kept only the in-frame ones, dropping some. The V and J calls and clone size come from that table; D and trimming were worked out from the DNA. The table has around 54,000 clones, approximately 90% seen once. V was shortened by 9 bases and J by 1 base, with 12 bases between the two germline ends. Germline V gene data show CDR1 as MNHEY and CDR2 as SVGAGI. The CDR3 length is 13 residues. Sample: peripheral blood. This chain links TRBV6-5 with TRBJ1-1; possible D gene TRBD1, 5 bases. This TCR came from a woman aged 40 to 49 with active COVID-19. The CDR3 nucleotides are TGTGCCAGTGACGGACACAGGAACACTGAAGCTTTCTTT. Translated: CASDGHRNTEAFF.